This T cell receptor beta chain is from a study of control samples from healthy donors and cancer patients. This CDR3 is built from 13 residues. The V gene lost 11 bases and the J gene lost 4 bases, with 14 bases spanning the gap. Germline CDR1 is ENHRY and CDR2 is SYGVKD. Assay: immunoSEQ multiplex PCR; the TCRdb copy retains only in-frame clones and omits some. The profile shows just under 100,000 clones, roughly 93% of them singletons. This TCR derives from a young man in good health. The sequencing sample was made of blood. The rearrangement links TRBV10-3 to TRBJ2-2; a weak D match, TRBD1 (5 bases). The CDR3 bases are TGTGCCGTGAGATTCAGGGCCACCGGGGAGCTGTTTTTT. Its translation: CAVRFRATGELFF.